The 12 T cell receptor beta chains in this list originate from one sample, sequenced in a study of Graves' ophthalmopathy and Graves' hyperthyroidism. Researchers took RNA transcripts and amplified TCR beta CDR3 regions from them. First-round RT-PCR with HTBI primers preceded a second-round multiplex PCR. A single record per CDR3 protein comes from TCRdb applying MiXCR to the multiplex PCR reads. The sample yields some 370,000 distinct CDR3 sequences, about 15% seen once. The sample comprised peripheral blood. Receptors were obtained from an adult woman with stable Graves' hyperthyroidism.

This clonotype has a handful of counts. This chain links TRBV6-2 or TRBV6-3 with TRBJ1-2, with 7 bases matching TRBD1. Germline V gives CDR1 MNHEY, CDR2 SVGEGT. V was clipped by 2 bases and J by 3 bases; unmatched bases: 9. The CDR3 covers 16 residues. CDR3 in amino acids: CASSYLVGDRDYGYTF. In nucleotides, the CDR3 is TGTGCCAGCAGTTACCTCGTCGGAGACAGGGACTATGGCTACACCTTC.

This clonotype came up a few times. The V and J genes are TRBV28 and TRBJ2-7; 12 bases map to TRBD2. CDR1 and CDR2 (germline): MDHEN, SYDVKM. The CDR3 spans 14 residues. The junction had 6 bases not matched to a gene; V was cut back by 6 bases and J by 6 bases. CDR3 region: CASSRLAGVFEQYF. In DNA form, the CDR3 reads TGTGCCAGCAGCAGACTAGCGGGAGTGTTCGAGCAGTACTTC.

This clonotype showed up many times. The V gene is TRBV6-2 or TRBV6-3, the J gene TRBJ2-7; 8 nucleotides align to TRBD2. J gave up 2 bases and V 0 bases, and 9 bases lay outside the gene matches. Germline V gene lookup returns CDR1 MNHEY and CDR2 SVGEGT. This CDR3 is 17 amino acids long. CDR3 loop: CASSYSKPSGLPYEQYF. The CDR3 nucleotides are TGTGCCAGCAGTTACTCGAAGCCTAGCGGGCTACCCTACGAGCAGTACTTC.

The chain joins TRBV12-3 or TRBV12-4 to TRBJ2-5; TRBD1 might be the D (6 bases). The CDR3 is made up of 14 amino acids. V shed 6 bases and J shed 1 base, with 12 bases lying between them. The CDR3 reads CASSLPDSQETQYF. The CDR3 DNA reads as TGTGCCAGCAGCCTTCCGGACAGCCAAGAGACCCAGTACTTC.

This clonotype was counted at least ten times. The rearrangement joins TRBV6-1 to TRBJ2-7; 7 bases align to TRBD1. V trimming: 1 base; J trimming: 7 bases; junction bases outside the gene matches: 10. The CDR3 has 15 amino acids. Germline CDR1 is MNHNS and CDR2 is SASEGT. CDR3 DNA sequence: TGTGCCAGCAGTGAAGAACGGACAGGCAAGTATGAGCAGTACTTC. Translation: CASSEERTGKYEQYF.

The CDR3 region is CASTTGTAVREQYF. The DNA for the CDR3 is TGTGCCAGTACTACAGGGACCGCCGTGAGGGAGCAGTACTTC. The chain is built from TRBV6-2 or TRBV6-3 and TRBJ2-7; D might be TRBD1 (6 bases). The CDR3 sequence is 14 residues long. Germline CDR1 reads MNHEY; CDR2 reads SVGEGT. Trimming shortened V by 9 bases and J by 7 bases, and 22 bases separated the two germline ends.

This clonotype was counted at least ten times. The chain has TRBV29-1 and TRBJ2-2; D gene uncertain. V dropped 2 bases and J dropped 3 bases, with 7 bases sitting between them. The CDR3 loop spans 13 amino acids. Germline CDR1 reads SQVTM; CDR2 reads ANQGSEA. Written as DNA, the CDR3 is TGCAGCGTTGAAAACACATACACCGGGGAGCTGTTTTTT. It is translated as CSVENTYTGELFF.

With regard to this clonotype: At one end, the junction sequence differs from germline, possibly due to a read error. The gene calls are TRBV28 and TRBJ2-2; perhaps D is TRBD1 or TRBD2 (5 bases each). Germline V gene sequence: CDR1 MDHEN, CDR2 SYDVKM. This CDR3 contains 15 residues. The CDR3 DNA sequence: TGTGCCAGCAGTTTAGCTGGGGCCGAGGCCGGGGATCTGTTTTTT. This sequence encodes CASSLAGAEAGDLFF.

This clonotype was detected many times. The chain couples TRBV6-2 or TRBV6-3 to TRBJ1-1; 10 bases match TRBD1. This CDR3 has 15 residues. Germline V gene sequence: CDR1 MNHEY, CDR2 SVGEGT. Trimming cost V 2 bases and J 4 bases; bases outside gene matches: 4. CDR3 sequence reads: CASSYPRTGGTEAFF. The CDR3 DNA is TGTGCCAGCAGTTACCCCCGGACAGGGGGCACTGAAGCTTTCTTT.

This clonotype was recorded at least ten times. The genes are TRBV7-2 and TRBJ2-7; D is uncertain. Germline lookup yields CDR1 SGHTA and CDR2 FQGNSA. The ends were cut back, 5 bases at V and 6 bases at J, with 14 bases in the middle. CDR3 length: 13 amino acids. CDR3 sequence reads: CASSLSIAGEQYF. The CDR3 nucleotides are TGTGCCAGCAGCCTCTCGATAGCAGGCGAGCAGTACTTC.

This clonotype was seen repeatedly, ten times or more. V and J are TRBV6-2 or TRBV6-3 and TRBJ2-7, with D perhaps matching TRBD1 (6 bases). CDR1 MNHEY and CDR2 SVGEGT come from the germline V gene. V gave up 10 bases and J gave up 2 bases, with 12 bases separating them. The CDR3 contains 12 residues. DNA for the CDR3: TGTGCCACCGAATGGGGGCCCTACGAGCAGTACTTC. Its translation is CATEWGPYEQYF.

This clonotype was observed at least ten times. The chain is built from TRBV20-1 and TRBJ2-7, with D perhaps being TRBD1 or TRBD2 (5 bases each). CDR1 is DFQATT and CDR2 is SNEGSKA in the germline V gene (reference sequence). The CDR3 totals 15 residues. Deletions cut 0 bases from V and 0 bases from J, with 12 bases between. The CDR3 sequence: CSARDRSGSSYEQYF. In DNA, the CDR3 is TGCAGTGCTAGAGATCGGTCAGGGAGCTCCTACGAGCAGTACTTC.